Below, 20 T cell receptor beta chains from the same sample are listed, as sequenced in a study of CD8 T cells in Susac syndrome. Reverse transcription used about 0.45 to 1 ug RNA and random hexamers. Each CDR3 protein gets one entry after TCRdb re-called the immunoSEQ multiplex PCR reads with MiXCR. The sample carries around 300,000 distinct CDR3 sequences, 65% to 90% recorded once. Sequenced input: CD8+ T cells from PBMCs. The receptors derive from a human donor with multiple sclerosis.

The chain is built from TRBV6-5 and TRBJ1-1; no clear D gene. The CDR3 is 12 residues long. Germline V gives CDR1 MNHEY, CDR2 SVGAGI. V was shortened by 3 bases and J by 6 bases, with 8 bases between the two germline ends. The CDR3, as DNA: TGTGCCAGCAGTTATCCCGGGTCTGAAGCTTTCTTT. Its translation is CASSYPGSEAFF.

The chain employs TRBV27 and TRBJ2-1; 7 nucleotides align to TRBD2. The length of the CDR3 is 14 residues. Germline V lookup: CDR1 MNHEY, CDR2 SMNVEV (reference sequence). V dropped 5 bases and J dropped 6; count of bases not matched to a gene: 7. This CDR3 reads CASSLGGRSNEQFF. The CDR3 coding sequence is TGTGCCAGCAGTCTCGGCGGGAGAAGCAATGAGCAGTTCTTC.

As to this clonotype: One end of the junction fails to match germline, which may point to a read error. The CDR3 nucleotides read TGTGCCTGGAGTTTAGAAGGGGGGAGGGCCCGCGAAGGTTTC. This translates into CAWSLEGGRAREGF. The chain carries TRBV30 and TRBJ2-7; a weak D match, TRBD2 (7 bases). The V gene's germline CDR1 is GTSNPN and CDR2 SVGIG (reference sequence). The length of the CDR3 is 14 residues.

This rearrangement joins TRBV28 to TRBJ2-1; D call uncertain. The CDR3 runs to 10 residues. The germline gives CDR1 MDHEN, CDR2 SYDVKM. Trimming took 6 bases from V and 6 from J, leaving 3 bases between them. CDR3 bases: TGTGCCAGCAGCATCAATGAGCAGTTCTTC. Amino acid sequence: CASSINEQFF.

This chain links TRBV13 with TRBJ2-7; D might be TRBD1 (7 bases). Trimming left V 6 bases short and J 6 bases short, with 12 bases between. The germline V gene has CDR1 PRHDT and CDR2 FYEKMQ (reference sequence). The CDR3 extends over 12 amino acids. The CDR3 here is CASSFQGGEQYF. The CDR3 DNA is TGTGCCAGCAGTTTCCAGGGGGGCGAGCAGTACTTC. Variable domain in full (rest from reference TRBV13 and TRBJ2-7): AAGVIQSPRHLIKEKRETATLKCYPIPRHDTVYWYQQGPGQDPQFLISFYEKMQSDKGSIPDRFSAQQFSDYHSELNMSSLELGDSALYFCASSFQGGEQYFGPGTRLTVT.

The chain carries TRBV6-5 and TRBJ1-2; D ambiguous. The length of the CDR3 is 12 residues. The V and J ends lost 0 bases and 6 bases respectively, with 5 bases between them. Germline V gene sequence: CDR1 MNHEY, CDR2 SVGAGI. The CDR3 reads CASSYSGNGYTF. CDR3 DNA: TGTGCCAGCAGTTACTCGGGAAATGGCTACACCTTC.

The chain has TRBV30 and TRBJ2-7, with D possibly being TRBD2 (6 bases). The CDR3 is 14 amino acids. Trimming removed 4 bases at V and 2 bases at J, with 15 bases between. The germline gives CDR1 GTSNPN, CDR2 SVGIG (reference sequence). The CDR3 sequence: CAWNLGGVPYEQYF. In nucleotides, the CDR3 is TGTGCCTGGAACCTGGGGGGAGTGCCCTACGAGCAGTACTTC. Variable domain in full (rest from reference TRBV30 and TRBJ2-7): SQTIHQWPATLVQPVGSPLSLECTVEGTSNPNLYWYRQAAGRGLQLLFYSVGIGQISSEVPQNLSASRPQDRQFILSSKKLLLSDSGFYLCAWNLGGVPYEQYFGPGTRLTVT.

The chain is built from TRBV14 and TRBJ2-4; 11 bases are a match to TRBD2. The length of the CDR3 is 19 residues. Germline values: CDR1 SGHDN, CDR2 FVKESK. V was clipped by 4 bases and J by 0 bases; unmatched bases: 11. CDR3 region: CASSRNAGLAVLAKNIQYF. CDR3 DNA sequence: TGTGCCAGCAGCCGAAACGCGGGACTAGCGGTTTTAGCCAAAAACATTCAGTACTTC.

The chain carries TRBV29-1 and TRBJ2-7, with a weak D call TRBD2 (6 bases). CDR1 and CDR2 (germline): SQVTM, ANQGSEA. V lost 4 bases and J lost 4, with 11 bases in between. The CDR3 length is 12 residues. The CDR3 spells CSVGGVFYEQYF. DNA of the CDR3: TGCAGCGTTGGGGGGGTTTTTTACGAGCAGTACTTC.

V usage is TRBV7-9 and J usage is TRBJ1-1, with 7 bases matching TRBD1. Germline V CDR1 and CDR2: SEHNR, FQNEAQ (reference sequence). The CDR3 totals 17 residues. V was clipped by 6 bases and J by 0 bases; unmatched bases: 13. CDR3 amino acids: CASRPRGLGDLNTEAFF. The CDR3 DNA reads TGTGCCAGCAGACCTAGGGGGCTCGGGGACTTGAACACTGAAGCTTTCTTT.

CDR3 bases: TGTGCCAGCACCTTTGACGCGTCTGGGGACACCATATATTTT. This codes for CASTFDASGDTIYF. The chain has TRBV9 and TRBJ1-3; D not certain. This CDR3 region has 14 residues. Deletions cut 6 bases from V and 8 bases from J, with 18 bases between. From germline, CDR1 is SGDLS and CDR2 YYNGEE.

This sequence joins TRBV25-1 and TRBJ2-1; D not certain. The length of the CDR3 is 14 residues. The germline V gene encodes CDR1 MGHDK and CDR2 SYGVNS. Trimming stripped 0 bases from V and 1 base from J, with 4 bases between. The CDR3 here is CASSEYGSYNEQFF. The CDR3, as DNA: TGTGCCAGCAGTGAATACGGGTCCTACAATGAGCAGTTCTTC.

This clonotype showed up just a few times. The V and J genes are TRBV7-8 and TRBJ2-7; 10 nucleotides agree with TRBD1. Per germline, CDR1 SGHVS and CDR2 FQNEAQ. The CDR3 extends over 17 amino acids. V shed 1 base and J 0 bases; nucleotides not matched to a gene: 6. The CDR3 spells CASSLGTGGSTSYEQYF. In DNA form, the CDR3 reads TGTGCCAGCAGCTTAGGGACAGGGGGATCGACCTCCTACGAGCAGTACTTC.

The chain employs TRBV30 and TRBJ1-2, with TRBD1 matching 10 bases. Germline V lookup: CDR1 GTSNPN, CDR2 SVGIG (reference sequence). The CDR3 is 14 amino acids. Trimming took 2 bases from V and 4 from J; bases not matched to a gene: 4. The chain's CDR3 is CAWSPGQGGYGYTF. The CDR3 coding sequence is TGTGCCTGGAGTCCCGGACAGGGGGGCTATGGCTACACCTTC. Using reference TRBV30 and TRBJ1-2 for the parts outside the CDR3, the full variable domain is SQTIHQWPATLVQPVGSPLSLECTVEGTSNPNLYWYRQAAGRGLQLLFYSVGIGQISSEVPQNLSASRPQDRQFILSSKKLLLSDSGFYLCAWSPGQGGYGYTFGSGTRLTVV.

The V call is TRBV7-9, the J call TRBJ2-1, with a weak D call TRBD1 (6 bases). With 5 bases removed from V and 4 bases from J, the gap between germline ends came to 15 bases. This CDR3 contains 15 residues. Looked up from germline, CDR1 is SEHNR and CDR2 is FQNEAQ (reference sequence). CDR3 DNA: TGTGCCAGCAGCCTTAATTCAGGGGTTTACAATGAGCAGTTCTTC. Its protein product is CASSLNSGVYNEQFF.

The rearrangement joins TRBV28 to TRBJ1-5, with D maybe TRBD1 (6 bases). This CDR3 is 14 amino acids long. V was shortened by 5 bases and J by 2 bases, with 10 bases between the two germline ends. CDR1 MDHEN and CDR2 SYDVKM come from the germline V gene. CDR3 amino acids: CASSQGYGNQPQHF. The DNA of the CDR3 is TGTGCCAGCAGTCAGGGGTACGGCAATCAGCCCCAGCATTTT. Full variable domain (rest looked up from reference TRBV28 and TRBJ1-5): DVKVTQSSRYLVKRTGEKVFLECVQDMDHENMFWYRQDPGLGLRLIYFSYDVKMKEKGDIPEGYSVSREKKERFSLILESASTNQTSMYLCASSQGYGNQPQHFGDGTRLSIL.

The CDR3 here is CASSQDFGRTYEQYF. The CDR3 coding sequence is TGCGCCAGCAGCCAAGACTTCGGCAGAACCTACGAGCAGTACTTC. V gene TRBV4-1 combines with J gene TRBJ2-7; no definite D call. Germline assignment: CDR1 MGHRA and CDR2 YSYEKL. V shed 0 bases and J shed 2 bases, with 11 bases lying between them. The length of the CDR3 is 15 residues.

This clonotype was observed once. This chain links TRBV20-1 with TRBJ2-4; D perhaps matches TRBD1 (5 bases). This CDR3 comprises 15 residues. V was pared by 0 bases and J by 6 bases, with 15 bases between. CDR1 DFQATT and CDR2 SNEGSKA come from the germline V gene (reference sequence). The CDR3 DNA reads TGCAGTGCTAGAGATCGGGTCAGGGTTCGAAACATTCAGTACTTC. Protein product: CSARDRVRVRNIQYF.

This clonotype was detected only once. The rearrangement joins TRBV29-1 to TRBJ2-7; D uncertain. This CDR3 contains 10 residues. Trimming shortened V by 5 bases and J by 5 bases, and 7 bases separated the two germline ends. Germline V CDR1 and CDR2: SQVTM, ANQGSEA. This chain's CDR3 is CSVTVNEQYF. The CDR3 nucleotides read TGCAGCGTTACGGTGAACGAGCAGTACTTC.

CDR3 protein: CASSLGARWYGYTF. The CDR3 DNA follows: TGTGCCAGCAGCTTGGGGGCGCGGTGGTATGGCTACACCTTC. This rearrangement joins TRBV5-6 to TRBJ1-2; D is unresolved. Germline CDR1 SGHDT, CDR2 YYEEEE. Trimming took off 0 bases at V and 5 bases at J, with 11 bases between the two ends. The CDR3 loop spans 14 amino acids.